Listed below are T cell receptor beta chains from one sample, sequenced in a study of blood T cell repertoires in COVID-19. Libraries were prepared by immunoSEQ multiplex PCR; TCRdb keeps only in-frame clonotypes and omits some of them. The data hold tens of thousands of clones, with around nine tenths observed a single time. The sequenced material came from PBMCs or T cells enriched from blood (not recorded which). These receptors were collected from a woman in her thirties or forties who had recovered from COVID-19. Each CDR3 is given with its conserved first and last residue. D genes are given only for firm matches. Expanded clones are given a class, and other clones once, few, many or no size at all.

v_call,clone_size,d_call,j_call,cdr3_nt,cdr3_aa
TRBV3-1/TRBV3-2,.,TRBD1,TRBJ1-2,TGTGCCAGCAGGATAGGACAGGGCAACTATGGCTACACCTTC,CASRIGQGNYGYTF
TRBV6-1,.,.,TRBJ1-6,TGTGCCAGCAGTGATTCGACAGCATACGTATTTCGGTCACCCCTCCACTTT,CASSDSTAYVFRSPLHF
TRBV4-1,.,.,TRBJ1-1,TGCGCCAGCAGCCTCCTAACGGGGGGGACGAACACTGAAGCTTTCTTT,CASSLLTGGTNTEAFF
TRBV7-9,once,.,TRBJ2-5,TGTGCCAGCAGCTTAGCAGTGGAGGGGGAGACCCAGTACTTC,CASSLAVEGETQYF
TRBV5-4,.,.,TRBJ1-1,TGTGCCAGCAGCTCCTACAGGGATTTGAACACTGAAGCTTTCTTT,CASSSYRDLNTEAFF
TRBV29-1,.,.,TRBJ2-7,TGCAGCGTCGCGCCCGACAGGCGCTACGAGCAGTACTTC,CSVAPDRRYEQYF
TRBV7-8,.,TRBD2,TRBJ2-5,TGTGCCAGCAGCTTAGTCGACGGGGGGGCTGAGACCCAGTACTTC,CASSLVDGGAETQYF
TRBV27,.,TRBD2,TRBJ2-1,TGTGCCAGCAGTCTCCTTACAGCGGGGGGTGGGAATGAGCAGTTCTTC,CASSLLTAGGGNEQFF
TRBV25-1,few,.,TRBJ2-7,TGTGCCAGCAGTCCCAGAAACTACGAGCAGTACTTC,CASSPRNYEQYF
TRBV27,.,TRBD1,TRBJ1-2,TGTGCCAGCAGGGGGACAGGGAGCTACTATGGCTACACCTTC,CASRGTGSYYGYTF
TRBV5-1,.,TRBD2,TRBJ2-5,TGCGCCAGCAGCTTGGAAGTGACTAGCGGAGTGGAGACCCAGTACTTC,CASSLEVTSGVETQYF
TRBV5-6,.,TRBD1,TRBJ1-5,TGTGCCAGCAGCCCCAGGGGGCCTAGCAATCAGCCCCAGCATTTT,CASSPRGPSNQPQHF
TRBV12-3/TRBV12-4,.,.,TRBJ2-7,TGTGCCAGCAGTGTCACAGGGAAAAATCCCTTC,CASSVTGKNPF
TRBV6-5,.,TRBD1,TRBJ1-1,TGTGCCAGCAGCCCCAACAGGGGAAGGACTGAAGCTTTCTTT,CASSPNRGRTEAFF
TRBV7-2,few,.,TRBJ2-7,TGTGCCAGCAGCTTGCATTACGGCTACGAGCAGTACTTC,CASSLHYGYEQYF
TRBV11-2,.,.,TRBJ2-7,TGTGCCAGCAGCTTAGGTAGGCTCGGGGTCTCCTACGAGCAGTACTTC,CASSLGRLGVSYEQYF
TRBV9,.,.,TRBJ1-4,TGTGCCAGCAGCGGAGGGGGTGAGGGTGAAAAACTGTTTTTT,CASSGGGEGEKLFF
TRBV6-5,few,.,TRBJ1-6,TGTGCCAGCAGGGACAGAGATAATTCACCCCTCCACTTT,CASRDRDNSPLHF
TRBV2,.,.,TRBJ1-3,TGTGCCAGCAGTGAACGTTTTACCAGCTCTGGAAACACCATATATTTT,CASSERFTSSGNTIYF
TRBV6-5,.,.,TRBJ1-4,TGTGCCAGCGGAAGGGAGTTGGGTGAAAAACTGTTTTTT,CASGRELGEKLFF
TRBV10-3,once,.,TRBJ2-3,TGTGCCATCAAAGAGGGGGACGCAGATACGCAGTATTTT,CAIKEGDADTQYF
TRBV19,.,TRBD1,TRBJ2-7,TGTGCCAGTAGGACGCAAGGGGGCGGTTGGTACGAGCAGTACTTC,CASRTQGGGWYEQYF
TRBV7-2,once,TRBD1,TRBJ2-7,TGTGCCAGCGCGAGGACAGGGGTAACCTACGAGCAGTACTTC,CASARTGVTYEQYF
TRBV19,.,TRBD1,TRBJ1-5,TGTGCCAGTAGTCCCACAGGGGGCCCCGGGCAGCCCCAGCATTTT,CASSPTGGPGQPQHF
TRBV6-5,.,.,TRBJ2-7,TGTGCCAGCAGGGCTATGGGACTCTACGAGCAGTACTTC,CASRAMGLYEQYF